The 27 T cell receptor beta chains presented below share a single source sample, sequenced in a study of monozygotic twins with cystic fibrosis. This table comes from immunoSEQ multiplex PCR, and its TCRdb copy is limited to in-frame clones, with some not included. The sample contains 20,000 to 25,000 clones, around 97% of which appear only once. Specimen: blood. These receptors were obtained from a girl aged 10-17 years with cystic fibrosis.

The chain joins TRBV4-1 to TRBJ2-2; 14 positions match TRBD2. V gave up 5 bases and J gave up 7 bases; unmatched junction bases: 15. CDR3 length: 19 amino acids. CDR1 is MGHRA and CDR2 is YSYEKL in the germline V gene. The CDR3 coding sequence is TGCGCCAGCAGCAAAAACCAAAGACTAGCGGGAGGGCCAAACGGGGAGCTGTTTTTT. It translates to CASSKNQRLAGGPNGELFF.

In the case of this clone: A junction end diverges from the germline sequence, so it may reflect a read error. This chain connects TRBV2 to TRBJ2-2; 9 bases map to TRBD1. Per germline, CDR1 SNHLY and CDR2 FYNNEI. There are 15 residues in the CDR3. The CDR3 here is CASSIGQGNSGELFF. In nucleotides, the CDR3 is TGTGCCAGCTCTATTGGACAGGGGAACAGCGGGGAGCTGTTTTTT.

The gene calls are TRBV27 and TRBJ2-5, with 12 nucleotides matching TRBD2. CDR3 length: 15 amino acids. V gave up 4 bases and J gave up 5 bases; unmatched junction bases: 5. Germline loops: CDR1 MNHEY, CDR2 SMNVEV (reference sequence). The CDR3 protein is CASSSASGRGETQYF. Written as DNA, the CDR3 is TGTGCCAGCAGTTCGGCTAGCGGGAGGGGGGAGACCCAGTACTTC.

This clone was detected once. V usage is TRBV2 and J usage is TRBJ2-1; D is uncertain. There are 14 residues in the CDR3. Trimming took off 3 bases at V and 8 bases at J, with 14 bases between the two ends. Per the germline V gene, CDR1 is SNHLY and CDR2 is FYNNEI. The CDR3 region is CASSDPEYNDEQFF. In nucleotides, the CDR3 is TGTGCCAGCAGTGATCCGGAGTATAACGATGAGCAGTTCTTC.

This chain joins TRBV6-5 and TRBJ2-4, with 7 bases aligning to TRBD1. V lost 4 bases and J lost 2; bases outside the gene matches: 2. CDR1 is MNHEY, CDR2 SVGAGI, per germline. There are 14 residues in the CDR3. The CDR3 DNA reads as TGTGCCAGCAGTTCAGGGGGAACCAAAAACATTCAGTACTTC. Translating gives CASSSGGTKNIQYF.

This chain joins TRBV27 and TRBJ1-1; D not certain. Germline-derived CDR1 and CDR2 are MNHEY and SMNVEV (reference sequence). V was cut by 5 bases and J by 0 bases, with 10 bases left in between. The CDR3 is 14 amino acids. The CDR3 here is CASSPWTLNTEAFF. The CDR3 DNA is TGTGCCAGCAGTCCCTGGACCTTGAACACTGAAGCTTTCTTT.

The chain joins TRBV7-8 to TRBJ2-1; 8 bases match TRBD2. Germline loops: CDR1 SGHVS, CDR2 FQNEAQ. There are 15 residues in the CDR3. The V gene end was trimmed by 6 bases and the J gene end by 0 bases; junction bases not matched to a gene: 4. The CDR3 coding sequence is TGTGCCAGCAGAGCCGGGACTAGCTCCTACAATGAGCAGTTCTTC. It codes for CASRAGTSSYNEQFF.

This chain connects TRBV6-5 to TRBJ2-2; 10 bases line up with TRBD1. The length of the CDR3 is 15 residues. In germline, CDR1 is MNHEY, CDR2 SVGAGI. V was pared by 3 bases and J by 6 bases, with 4 bases of the junction left unmatched. CDR3 sequence: CASSYGTGEAGELFF. The CDR3 region has the DNA TGTGCCAGCAGTTATGGGACAGGGGAGGCCGGGGAGCTGTTTTTT.

V and J are TRBV29-1 and TRBJ1-2; 7 nucleotides align to TRBD1. V was pared by 3 bases and J by 1 base, with 5 bases of the junction left unmatched. Germline assignment: CDR1 SQVTM and CDR2 ANQGSEA. The CDR3 length is 14 residues. The CDR3 spells CSVDIQGFNYGYTF. CDR3 nucleotides: TGCAGCGTTGATATACAGGGGTTTAACTATGGCTACACCTTC.

This chain links TRBV5-1 with TRBJ2-5; D is possibly TRBD1 (5 bases). Trimming removed 0 bases from V and 5 bases from J, with 5 bases in between. The CDR3 loop spans 12 amino acids. CDR1 is SGHRS, CDR2 YFSETQ, per germline. Here the CDR3 reads CASSLEGETQYF. CDR3 DNA sequence: TGCGCCAGCAGCTTGGAGGGGGAGACCCAGTACTTC.

The chain uses TRBV10-2 and TRBJ2-5; 9 nucleotides line up with TRBD1. Germline V gene lookup returns CDR1 WSHSY and CDR2 SAAADI. This CDR3 has 15 residues. Germline trimming cut 6 bases from V and 2 bases from J; bases unmatched to any gene: 7. This chain's CDR3 is CASSRTGEGQETQYF. The CDR3 DNA reads TGCGCCAGCAGCCGGACAGGGGAAGGTCAAGAGACCCAGTACTTC.

The CDR3 nucleotides read TGTGCCAGCAGCGTAGGTCGACTGGGAGGCTACACCTTC. It specifies CASSVGRLGGYTF. J is TRBJ1-2 and V is TRBV9; D unclear. Germline lookup yields CDR1 SGDLS and CDR2 YYNGEE. CDR3 size: 13 residues. V lost 0 bases and J 8 bases, leaving 11 bases between the germline ends.

The chain links TRBV9 to TRBJ2-5; the D gene is possibly TRBD2 (6 bases). The V and J ends lost 2 bases and 5 bases respectively, with 10 bases between them. The V gene's germline CDR1 is SGDLS and CDR2 YYNGEE. The CDR3 extends over 13 amino acids. CDR3 DNA: TGTGCCAGCAGCGTCGCCGGAGGGGAGACCCAGTACTTC. Translated: CASSVAGGETQYF.

The V and J genes are TRBV5-4 and TRBJ2-7; D possibly corresponds to TRBD1 (5 bases). The V end lost 2 bases, the J end lost 7 bases, and 22 bases lay between the germline ends. The CDR3 sequence is 16 residues long. The germline V gene encodes CDR1 SGHNT and CDR2 YYREEE (reference sequence). In nucleotides, the CDR3 is TGTGCCAGCAGCTTTGGGGCCGGCGCCCTGAAATGGGAGCAGTACTTC. Amino acids: CASSFGAGALKWEQYF.

V gene TRBV21-1 combines with J gene TRBJ2-7; no check of the table's D call, TRBD2, against the DNA was made. TRBV21-1 is marked as a pseudogene. The CDR3 sequence is 17 residues long. As DNA, the CDR3 is TGTGCCAGCAGCAAAAGTACACTAGCGGGAGAATTTTACGAGCAGTACTTC. Translated: CASSKSTLAGEFYEQYF.

This clone was counted a single time. This rearrangement joins TRBV6-6 to TRBJ1-4; D gene ambiguous. Trimming took 5 bases from V and 3 from J, leaving 16 bases between them. CDR1 and CDR2 from the germline V gene are MNHNY and SVGAGI (reference sequence). This CDR3 has 16 residues. Here the CDR3 reads CASSQHPAAANEKLFF. CDR3 in DNA: TGTGCCAGCAGTCAACACCCAGCGGCAGCTAATGAAAAACTGTTTTTT.

This sequence joins TRBV4-3 and TRBJ2-3; D is possibly TRBD2 (7 bases). Trimming removed 0 bases at V and 5 bases at J, with 15 bases between. CDR3 length: 16 amino acids. Germline CDR1 LGHNA, CDR2 YSLEER. The CDR3 sequence is CASSQEGGAVQDTQYF. DNA for the CDR3: TGCGCCAGCAGCCAAGAGGGGGGGGCGGTTCAAGATACGCAGTATTTT.

The chain combines TRBV23-1 with TRBJ2-7, with D unresolved. TRBV23-1 is identified as an open reading frame with a role that is uncertain. Trimming shortened V by 8 bases and J by 3 bases, and 17 bases separated the two germline ends. The CDR3 is 14 residues long. This chain's CDR3 is CASASAGPLYEQYV. The CDR3 DNA is TGCGCCAGCGCCAGTGCTGGCCCACTCTACGAGCAGTACGTC.

The chain uses TRBV27 and TRBJ2-7, with D perhaps TRBD1 or TRBD2 (5 bases each). CDR1 and CDR2 from the germline V gene are MNHEY and SMNVEV (reference sequence). The CDR3 runs 12 residues. The ends were cut back, 5 bases at V and 0 bases at J, with 5 bases in the middle. The CDR3 region is CASSGGSYEQYF. The CDR3 coding sequence is TGTGCCAGCAGTGGGGGCTCCTACGAGCAGTACTTC.

This sequence joins TRBV15 and TRBJ2-2, with D tentatively TRBD2 (5 bases). The CDR3 extends over 16 amino acids. The V end was cut by 0 bases, the J end by 6 bases, with 14 bases between. In germline, CDR1 is LNHNV, CDR2 YYDKDF (reference sequence). The CDR3 nucleotides read TGTGCCACCAGCAGAGATCTTCGGGGTTCGGCCGGGGAGCTGTTTTTT. This translates into CATSRDLRGSAGELFF.

This chain uses TRBV10-2 with TRBJ2-7; D perhaps matches TRBD2 (6 bases). The CDR3 length is 13 residues. CDR1 is WSHSY and CDR2 is SAAADI in the germline V gene. Trimming shortened V by 2 bases and J by 4 bases, and 9 bases separated the two germline ends. The CDR3 DNA reads TGCGCCAGCAGTGAGAGGGAGGTATACGAGCAGTACGTC. This codes for CASSEREVYEQYV.

This clone came up once. The rearrangement links TRBV19 to TRBJ2-2; 7 bases line up with TRBD1. Germline V gene sequence: CDR1 LNHDA, CDR2 SQIVND (reference sequence). This CDR3 contains 14 residues. The V and J ends lost 4 bases and 7 bases, in that order; junction bases with no gene match: 6. CDR3 nucleotides: TGTGCCAGTAGTAAGACAGGGATAGGCGGGGAGCTGTTTTTT. It is translated as CASSKTGIGGELFF. The variable domain in full, completed from reference TRBV19 and TRBJ2-2, reads DGGITQSPKYLFRKEGQNVTLSCEQNLNHDAMYWYRQDPGQGLRLIYYSQIVNDFQKGDIAEGYSVSREKKESFPLTVTSAQKNPTAFYLCASSKTGIGGELFFGEGSRLTVL.

V and J are TRBV19 and TRBJ1-4; the D is unclear. CDR1 is LNHDA and CDR2 is SQIVND in the germline V gene (reference sequence). Trimming stripped 7 bases from V and 8 bases from J, with 14 bases between. This CDR3 spans 13 amino acids. CDR3 nucleotides: TGTGCCAGTAAGACCATAAACGGGGAAAAACTGTTTTTT. As protein: CASKTINGEKLFF.

J is TRBJ2-2 and V is TRBV4-1; D unclear. V lost 3 bases and J lost 0, with 11 bases in between. The germline CDR1 and CDR2 sequences are MGHRA and YSYEKL. The CDR3 is 16 amino acids. CDR3 sequence (DNA): TGCGCCAGCAGCCATATTAGCAAGACGAACACCGGGGAGCTGTTTTTT. Protein product: CASSHISKTNTGELFF.

V and J are TRBV7-2 and TRBJ2-7, with TRBD1 matching over 9 bases. J was trimmed by 4 bases and V by 5 bases; bases with no gene match: 6. CDR3 length equals 14 residues. Germline V gives CDR1 SGHTA, CDR2 FQGNSA. The CDR3 loop reads CASSITGTGYEQYF. The CDR3 DNA is TGTGCCAGCAGCATTACCGGGACAGGGTACGAGCAGTACTTC.

The V gene is TRBV28, the J gene TRBJ1-2; D is unclear. In germline, CDR1 is MDHEN, CDR2 SYDVKM. V shed 3 bases and J shed 9 bases, with 11 bases lying between them. CDR3 length: 12 residues. CDR3 loop: CASSFEDASYTF. The CDR3 nucleotides read TGTGCCAGCAGTTTCGAGGACGCGAGCTACACCTTC.

The chain joins TRBV4-3 to TRBJ2-3, with unresolved D. Germline assignment: CDR1 LGHNA and CDR2 YSLEER. CDR3 size: 14 residues. V was cut by 0 bases and J by 3 bases, with 7 bases left in between. The DNA for the CDR3 is TGCGCCAGCAGCCAAGATGCACGGACAGATACGCAGTATTTT. This encodes CASSQDARTDTQYF.